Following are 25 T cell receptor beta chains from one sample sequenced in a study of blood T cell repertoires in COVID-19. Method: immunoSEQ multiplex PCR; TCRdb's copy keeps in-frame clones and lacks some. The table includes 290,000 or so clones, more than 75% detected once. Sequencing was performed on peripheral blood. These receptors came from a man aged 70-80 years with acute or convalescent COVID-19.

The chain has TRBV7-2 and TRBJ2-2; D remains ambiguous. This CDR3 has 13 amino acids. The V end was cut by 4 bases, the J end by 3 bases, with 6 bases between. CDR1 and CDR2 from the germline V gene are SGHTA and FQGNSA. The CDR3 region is CASSSRDTGELFF. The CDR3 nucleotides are TGTGCCAGCAGCTCCCGGGACACCGGGGAGCTGTTTTTT.

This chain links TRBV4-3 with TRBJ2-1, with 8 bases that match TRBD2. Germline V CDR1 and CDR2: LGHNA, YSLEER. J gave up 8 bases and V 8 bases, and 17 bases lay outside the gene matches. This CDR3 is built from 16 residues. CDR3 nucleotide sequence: TGCGCCAGCTCCGAGATTAGCGGGGACGGAGGTCATGAGCAGTTCTTC. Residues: CASSEISGDGGHEQFF.

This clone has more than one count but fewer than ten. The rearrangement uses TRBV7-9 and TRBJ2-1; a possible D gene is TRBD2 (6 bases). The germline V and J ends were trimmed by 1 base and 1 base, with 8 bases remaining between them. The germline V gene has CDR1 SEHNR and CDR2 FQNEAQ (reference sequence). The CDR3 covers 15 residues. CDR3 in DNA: TGTGCCAGCAGCTTAGATGGGGGGTCCTACAATGAGCAGTTCTTC. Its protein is CASSLDGGSYNEQFF.

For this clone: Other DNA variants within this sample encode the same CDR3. The CDR3 nucleotides read TGTGCCAGCAGTCCACAGGGCTCTGGAAACACCATATATTTT. It translates to CASSPQGSGNTIYF. This chain uses TRBV28 with TRBJ1-3; perhaps TRBD1 as D (6 bases). V shed 5 bases and J shed 0 bases, with 8 bases lying between them. CDR1 and CDR2 from the germline V gene are MDHEN and SYDVKM. CDR3 size: 14 residues. Variable domain in full (rest from reference TRBV28 and TRBJ1-3): DVKVTQSSRYLVKRTGEKVFLECVQDMDHENMFWYRQDPGLGLRLIYFSYDVKMKEKGDIPEGYSVSREKKERFSLILESASTNQTSMYLCASSPQGSGNTIYFGEGSWLTVV.

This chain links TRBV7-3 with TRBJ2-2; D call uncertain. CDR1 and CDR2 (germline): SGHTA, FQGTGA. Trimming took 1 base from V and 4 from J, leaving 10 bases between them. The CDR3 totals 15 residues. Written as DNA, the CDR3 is TGTGCCAGCAGCTTAAACCTAGGTGGCACCGGGGAGCTGTTTTTT. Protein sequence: CASSLNLGGTGELFF.

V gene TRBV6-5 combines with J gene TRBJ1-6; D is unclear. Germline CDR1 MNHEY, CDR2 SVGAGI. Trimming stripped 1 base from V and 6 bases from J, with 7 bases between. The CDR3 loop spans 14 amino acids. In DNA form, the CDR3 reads TGTGCCAGCAGTTACTGGGCCAGTAATTCACCCCTCCACTTT. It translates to CASSYWASNSPLHF.

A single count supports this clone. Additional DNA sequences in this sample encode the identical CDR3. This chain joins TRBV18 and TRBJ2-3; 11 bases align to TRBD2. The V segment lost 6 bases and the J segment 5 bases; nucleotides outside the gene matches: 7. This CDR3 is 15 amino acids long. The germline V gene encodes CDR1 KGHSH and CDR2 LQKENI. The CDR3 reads CASSLLAGVGDTQYF. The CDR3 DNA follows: TGTGCCAGCTCTCTACTAGCGGGAGTTGGAGATACGCAGTATTTT. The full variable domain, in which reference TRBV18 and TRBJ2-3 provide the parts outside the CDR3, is NAGVMQNPRHLVRRRGQEARLRCSPMKGHSHVYWYRQLPEEGLKFMVYLQKENIIDESGMPKERFSAEFPKEGPSILRIQQVVRGDSAAYFCASSLLAGVGDTQYFGPGTRLTVL.

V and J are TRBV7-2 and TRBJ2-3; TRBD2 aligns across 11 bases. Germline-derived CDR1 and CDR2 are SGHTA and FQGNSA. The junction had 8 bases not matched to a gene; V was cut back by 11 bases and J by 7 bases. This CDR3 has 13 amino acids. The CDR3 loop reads CAEGSGRGNTQYF. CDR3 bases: TGTGCCGAGGGTAGCGGGAGGGGAAATACGCAGTATTTT.

The CDR3 is CSASGGPRTPLHF. CDR3 coding DNA: TGCAGTGCCAGTGGGGGGCCACGGACACCCCTCCACTTT. The genes are TRBV20-1 and TRBJ1-6; a weak D match, TRBD1 (6 bases). Trimming took 6 bases from V and 11 from J, leaving 17 bases between them. There are 13 residues in the CDR3. CDR1 and CDR2 from the germline V gene are DFQATT and SNEGSKA (reference sequence).

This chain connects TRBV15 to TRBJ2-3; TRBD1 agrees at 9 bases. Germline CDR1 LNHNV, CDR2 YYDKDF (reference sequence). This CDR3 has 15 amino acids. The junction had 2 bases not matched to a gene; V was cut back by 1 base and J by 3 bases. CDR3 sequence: CATSRGDRETDTQYF. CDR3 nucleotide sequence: TGTGCCACCAGCAGAGGGGACAGGGAAACAGATACGCAGTATTTT.

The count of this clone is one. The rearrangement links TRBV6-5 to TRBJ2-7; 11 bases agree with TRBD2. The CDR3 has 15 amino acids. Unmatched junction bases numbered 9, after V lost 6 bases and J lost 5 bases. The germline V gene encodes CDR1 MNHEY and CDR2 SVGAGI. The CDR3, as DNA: TGTGCCAGCAGGGCGGGACTAGCGGTCTTTAACGAGCAGTACTTC. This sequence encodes CASRAGLAVFNEQYF.

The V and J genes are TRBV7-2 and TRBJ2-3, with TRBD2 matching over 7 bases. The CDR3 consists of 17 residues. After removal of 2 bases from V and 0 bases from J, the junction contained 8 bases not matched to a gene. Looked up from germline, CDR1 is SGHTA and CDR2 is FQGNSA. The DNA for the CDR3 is TGTGCCAGCAGCTTAATGATCTCCGGGGGGAGCACAGATACGCAGTATTTT. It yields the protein CASSLMISGGSTDTQYF.

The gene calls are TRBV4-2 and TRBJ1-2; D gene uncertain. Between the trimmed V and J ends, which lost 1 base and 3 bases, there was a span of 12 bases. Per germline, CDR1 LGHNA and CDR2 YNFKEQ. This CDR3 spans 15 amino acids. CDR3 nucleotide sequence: TGTGCCAGCAGCCAAGGGGAGGGAGGCGACTATGGCTACACCTTC. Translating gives CASSQGEGGDYGYTF.

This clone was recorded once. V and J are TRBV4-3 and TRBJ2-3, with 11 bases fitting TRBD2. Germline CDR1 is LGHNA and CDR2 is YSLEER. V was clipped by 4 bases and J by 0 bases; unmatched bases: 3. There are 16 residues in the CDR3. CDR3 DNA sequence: TGCGCCAGCAGCCCGGGACTAGCGGTTAGCACAGATACGCAGTATTTT. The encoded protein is CASSPGLAVSTDTQYF.

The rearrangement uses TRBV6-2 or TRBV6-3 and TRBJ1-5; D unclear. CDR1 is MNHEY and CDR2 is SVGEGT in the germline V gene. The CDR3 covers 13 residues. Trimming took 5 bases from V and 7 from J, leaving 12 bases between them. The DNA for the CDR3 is TGTGCCAGCAGTGCAGGTGCCTTCCAGCCCCAGCATTTT. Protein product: CASSAGAFQPQHF.

The CDR3 DNA is TGTGCCAGCAGCCAACCGGGGAGGGCAGGTGAGGCTTTCTTT. Translated: CASSQPGRAGEAFF. V usage is TRBV4-2 and J usage is TRBJ1-1; D remains ambiguous. Germline CDR1 LGHNA, CDR2 YNFKEQ. V lost 2 bases to trimming and J lost 11 bases, with 18 bases between them. The CDR3 length is 14 residues.

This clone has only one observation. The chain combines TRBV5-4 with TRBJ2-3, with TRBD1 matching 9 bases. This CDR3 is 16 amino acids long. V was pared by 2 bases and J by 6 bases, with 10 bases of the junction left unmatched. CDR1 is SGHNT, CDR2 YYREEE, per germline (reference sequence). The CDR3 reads CASSFYRGQGTDTQYF. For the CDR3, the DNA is TGTGCCAGCAGCTTTTATAGAGGACAGGGGACGGATACGCAGTATTTT.

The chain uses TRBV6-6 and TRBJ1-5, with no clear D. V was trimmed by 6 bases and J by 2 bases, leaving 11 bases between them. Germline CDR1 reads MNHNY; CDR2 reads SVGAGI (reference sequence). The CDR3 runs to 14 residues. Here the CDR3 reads CASRAVSGNQPQHF. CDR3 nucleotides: TGTGCCAGCAGGGCAGTAAGTGGCAATCAGCCCCAGCATTTT.

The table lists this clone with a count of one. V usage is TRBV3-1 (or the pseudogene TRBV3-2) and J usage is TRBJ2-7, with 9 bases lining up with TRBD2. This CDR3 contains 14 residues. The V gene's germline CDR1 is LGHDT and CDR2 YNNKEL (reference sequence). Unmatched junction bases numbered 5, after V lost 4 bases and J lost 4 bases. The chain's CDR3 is CASSLISGRYEQYF. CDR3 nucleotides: TGTGCCAGCAGCCTCATTAGCGGGAGATACGAGCAGTACTTC.

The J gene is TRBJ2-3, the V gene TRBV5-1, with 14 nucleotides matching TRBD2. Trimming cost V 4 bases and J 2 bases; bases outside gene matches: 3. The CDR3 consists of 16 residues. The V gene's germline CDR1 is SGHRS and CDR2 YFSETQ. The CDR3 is CASSAGLAGVTDTQYF. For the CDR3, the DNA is TGCGCCAGCAGCGCGGGACTAGCGGGAGTCACAGATACGCAGTATTTT.

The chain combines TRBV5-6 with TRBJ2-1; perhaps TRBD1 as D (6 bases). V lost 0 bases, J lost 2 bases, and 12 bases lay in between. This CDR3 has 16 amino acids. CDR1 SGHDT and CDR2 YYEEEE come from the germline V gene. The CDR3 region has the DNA TGTGCCAGCAGCTTGGATGCAGGGGAAGCCTACAATGAGCAGTTCTTC. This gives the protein CASSLDAGEAYNEQFF.

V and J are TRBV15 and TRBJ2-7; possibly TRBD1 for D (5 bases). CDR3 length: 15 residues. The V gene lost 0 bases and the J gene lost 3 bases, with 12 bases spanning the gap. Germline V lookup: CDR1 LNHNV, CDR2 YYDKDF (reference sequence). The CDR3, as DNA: TGTGCCACCAGCAGAGAGCCCGGACAAGGCTACGAGCAGTACTTC. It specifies CATSREPGQGYEQYF. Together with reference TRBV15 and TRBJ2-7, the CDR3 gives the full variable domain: DAMVIQNPRYQVTQFGKPVTLSCSQTLNHNVMYWYQQKSSQAPKLLFHYYDKDFNNEADTPDNFQSRRPNTSFCFLDIRSPGLGDTAMYLCATSREPGQGYEQYFGPGTRLTVT.

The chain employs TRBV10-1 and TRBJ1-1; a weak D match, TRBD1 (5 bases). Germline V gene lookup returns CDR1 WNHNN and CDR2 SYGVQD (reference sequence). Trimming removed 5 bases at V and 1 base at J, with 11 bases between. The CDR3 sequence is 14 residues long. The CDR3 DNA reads TGCGCCAGCAGTCCCAGGGTGGGGAACACTGAAGCTTTCTTT. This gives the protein CASSPRVGNTEAFF.

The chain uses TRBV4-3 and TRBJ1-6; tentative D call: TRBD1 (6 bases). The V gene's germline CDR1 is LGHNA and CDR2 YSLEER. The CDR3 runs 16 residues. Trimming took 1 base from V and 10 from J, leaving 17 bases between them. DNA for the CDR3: TGCGCCAGCAGCCAAGTTCCCGGGGGCGGGGGGTCACCCCTCCACTTT. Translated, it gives CASSQVPGGGGSPLHF.

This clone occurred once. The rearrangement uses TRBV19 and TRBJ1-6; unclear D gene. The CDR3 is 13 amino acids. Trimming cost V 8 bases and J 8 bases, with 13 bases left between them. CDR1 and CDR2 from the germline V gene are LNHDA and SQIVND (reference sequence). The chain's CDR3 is CASRRSRDSPLHF. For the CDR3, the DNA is TGTGCCAGTCGACGGTCTCGGGATTCACCCCTCCACTTT.